The 8 T cell receptor beta chains in this list originate from one sample, sequenced in a study of tumor and adjacent non-tumor tissue in lung cancer. No cell sorting was done before RNA was extracted from the tissue. TCRbeta libraries were built with three rounds of nested PCR, modified from ARM-PCR. TCRdb processed the multiplex PCR reads anew with MiXCR; each CDR3 protein has one entry. The sample lists roughly 140,000 distinct CDR3 sequences, around 66% occurring once. The specimen was lung tumor tissue. These receptors were taken from a man in his 60s with small cell lung cancer.

The chain links TRBV11-2 to TRBJ2-3, with D unclear. The V gene's germline CDR1 is SGHAT and CDR2 FQNNGV. Deletions cut 5 bases from V and 15 bases from J, with 18 bases between. The CDR3 has 12 residues. The CDR3 reads CASSPNLDRQYF. The CDR3 bases are TGTGCCAGCAGCCCGAACTTGGATAGGCAATATTTT.

Here the CDR3 reads CSASTPGPPSTEAFF. Written as DNA, the CDR3 is TGCAGTGCTAGCACTCCGGGACCGCCGAGCACTGAAGCTTTCTTT. The chain is built from TRBV20-1 and TRBJ1-1; D may be TRBD1 (5 bases). The germline V and J ends were trimmed by 3 bases and 4 bases, with 18 bases remaining between them. The CDR3 is 15 amino acids. In germline, CDR1 is DFQATT, CDR2 SNEGSKA (reference sequence).

The rearrangement uses TRBV5-1 and TRBJ2-7; no firm D call. V was pared by 0 bases and J by 0 bases, with 10 bases between. This CDR3 has 15 amino acids. Germline assignment: CDR1 SGHRS and CDR2 YFSETQ. The CDR3: CASSLERIHSYEQYF. The DNA for the CDR3 is TGCGCCAGCAGCTTGGAACGAATCCACTCCTACGAGCAGTACTTC. The full variable domain, in which reference TRBV5-1 and TRBJ2-7 provide the parts outside the CDR3, is KAGVTQTPRYLIKTRGQQVTLSCSPISGHRSVSWYQQTPGQGLQFLFEYFSETQRNKGNFPGRFSGRQFSNSRSEMNVSTLELGDSALYLCASSLERIHSYEQYFGPGTRLTVT.

The CDR3 sequence: CASSSQYQRGSPQPQHF. The CDR3 DNA reads as TGTGCCAGCAGTTCCCAATACCAGAGGGGCTCGCCTCAGCCCCAGCATTTT. The gene calls are TRBV6-2 or TRBV6-3 and TRBJ1-5; D is perhaps TRBD1 (5 bases). The V gene's germline CDR1 is MNHEY and CDR2 SVGEGT. The CDR3 runs 17 residues. Trimming took 4 bases from V and 6 from J, leaving 22 bases between them.

The rearrangement links TRBV29-1 to TRBJ2-3; TRBD1 agrees at 11 bases. V lost 6 bases, J lost 6 bases, and 14 bases stayed unmatched. Germline V gene sequence: CDR1 SQVTM, CDR2 ANQGSEA. This CDR3 spans 16 amino acids. Here the CDR3 reads CSVYDSGTGGYDTQYF. The CDR3 DNA reads as TGCAGCGTCTACGACTCCGGGACAGGGGGATATGATACGCAGTATTTT.

Here the CDR3 reads CASSYTFGSGRETGSTDTQYF. CDR3 sequence (DNA): TGTGCCAGCAGCTATACCTTCGGTAGCGGGAGGGAAACCGGCTCCACAGATACGCAGTATTTT. J is TRBJ2-3 and V is TRBV11-2; 11 bases match TRBD2. CDR1 is SGHAT and CDR2 is FQNNGV in the germline V gene. The CDR3 has 21 amino acids. V was pared by 4 bases and J by 2 bases, with 20 bases of the junction left unmatched.

About this clonotype itself: At one end the junction does not follow the germline gene, possibly because of a read error. The V and J genes are TRBV11-2 and TRBJ1-3, with D perhaps matching TRBD1 (5 bases). The CDR3 contains 14 residues. The V gene's germline CDR1 is SGHAT and CDR2 FQNNGV. In DNA form, the CDR3 reads TGTTCCAGCAGTTCAGGGACTCCTGGAAACACCATATATTTT. This sequence encodes CSSSSGTPGNTIYF.

The sample holds a few counts of this clonotype. V gene TRBV12-3 or TRBV12-4 combines with J gene TRBJ2-1, with D tentatively TRBD1 or TRBD2 (6 bases each). Trimming removed 5 bases at V and 8 bases at J, with 13 bases between. The CDR3 loop spans 13 amino acids. CDR3 DNA: TGTGCCAGCAGTCTGGGGGGCCGATATGAGCAGTTCTTC. This gives the protein CASSLGGRYEQFF.